One sample yielded the 25 T cell receptor beta chains listed below, sequenced in a study of cytomegalovirus exposure and HLA in healthy donors. 13 Jbeta primers and 60 Vbeta primers were used for the PCR. The data were produced by immunoSEQ multiplex PCR, yet TCRdb's version contains in-frame clones alone and is incomplete. Here the sample spans about 180,000 clones, approximately 81% being singletons. The source material was PBMCs. These receptors were collected from a boy between 2 and 10 years old in good health and CMV-seronegative.

The chain is built from TRBV19 and TRBJ2-3; 7 nucleotides match TRBD1. Germline V gives CDR1 LNHDA, CDR2 SQIVND (reference sequence). V shed 7 bases, J shed 3 bases, and the junction held 1 base outside the gene matches. The CDR3 has 12 residues. The CDR3 sequence: CASTDRTDTQYF. Written as DNA, the CDR3 is TGTGCCAGTACGGACAGGACAGATACGCAGTATTTT.

V and J are TRBV19 and TRBJ2-5, with 9 bases aligning to TRBD1. Germline CDR1 and CDR2: LNHDA and SQIVND (reference sequence). The CDR3 totals 16 residues. Trimming at V came to 5 bases and at J to 2 bases, leaving 9 bases not matched to a gene. The CDR3 DNA reads TGTGCCAGTAGTCGGGGAGGGGACAGGGAGCAAGAGACCCAGTACTTC. As protein: CASSRGGDREQETQYF. The full variable domain, completed using reference TRBV19 and TRBJ2-5, is DGGITQSPKYLFRKEGQNVTLSCEQNLNHDAMYWYRQDPGQGLRLIYYSQIVNDFQKGDIAEGYSVSREKKESFPLTVTSAQKNPTAFYLCASSRGGDREQETQYFGPGTRLLVL.

The chain recombines TRBV28 with TRBJ1-1; D might be TRBD1 (6 bases). Germline V gives CDR1 MDHEN, CDR2 SYDVKM. Trimming removed 1 base from V and 5 bases from J, with 11 bases in between. This CDR3 comprises 14 residues. The CDR3 loop reads CASSLYLQGTEAFF. As DNA, the CDR3 is TGTGCCAGCAGTTTATATCTACAGGGTACTGAAGCTTTCTTT.

The chain employs TRBV12-5 and TRBJ1-1; the D gene is possibly TRBD1 (5 bases). V gave up 0 bases and J gave up 4 bases, with 12 bases separating them. The germline V gene encodes CDR1 LGHNT and CDR2 FRNRAP. This CDR3 has 15 amino acids. CDR3 DNA: TGTGCTAGTGGTTTGGTCAGGGTCCCCGCCACTGAAGCTTTCTTT. It encodes CASGLVRVPATEAFF.

This chain connects TRBV6-1 to TRBJ1-4, with D possibly TRBD1 on 5 matching bases. Germline values: CDR1 MNHNS, CDR2 SASEGT. The CDR3 is 15 residues long. Trimming left V 3 bases short and J 8 bases short, with 16 bases between. The CDR3 nucleotides read TGTGCCAGCAGTGAGTATTGGGGCGGAAAAGAAAAACTGTTTTTT. Residues: CASSEYWGGKEKLFF.

Of note for this clone: The junction departs from the called germline gene at one end, perhaps through a read error. The chain links TRBV6-5 to TRBJ2-2; possibly TRBD1 for D (6 bases). The germline V gene encodes CDR1 MNHEY and CDR2 SVGAGI. CDR3 length: 14 residues. CDR3 region: CASRSDRFTGELFF. The CDR3 DNA is TGTGCCAGCAGATCTGACAGGTTCACCGGGGAGTTGTTTTTT.

The rearrangement uses TRBV15 and TRBJ2-7; 7 bases align to TRBD1. CDR3 size: 14 residues. After removal of 4 bases from V and 5 bases from J, the junction contained 8 bases not matched to a gene. From germline, CDR1 is LNHNV and CDR2 YYDKDF (reference sequence). CDR3 loop: CATSNLRGINEQYF. CDR3 nucleotide sequence: TGTGCCACCAGCAACCTCAGGGGGATCAACGAGCAGTACTTC.

In this sample, this clone turned up once. The genes are TRBV28 and TRBJ1-2; 7 bases line up with TRBD1. V was clipped by 5 bases and J by 3 bases; unmatched bases: 0. The CDR3 is made up of 12 amino acids. Germline V gene lookup returns CDR1 MDHEN and CDR2 SYDVKM. CDR3 nucleotides: TGTGCCAGCAGTACAGGGGACTATGGCTACACCTTC. Its translation: CASSTGDYGYTF.

This chain links TRBV20-1 with TRBJ1-2; D is undetermined. CDR1 DFQATT and CDR2 SNEGSKA come from the germline V gene (reference sequence). V was pared by 5 bases and J by 4 bases, with 5 bases between. The CDR3 length is 10 residues. CDR3 region: CSAPTYGYTF. The CDR3 DNA is TGCAGTGCTCCTACCTATGGCTACACCTTC.

This rearrangement joins TRBV4-1 to TRBJ1-2; TRBD1 might be the D (6 bases). The germline CDR1 and CDR2 sequences are MGHRA and YSYEKL. V lost 0 bases, J lost 4 bases, and 12 bases lay in between. The CDR3 has 15 residues. The CDR3 region has the DNA TGCGCCAGCAGCCAAGAACAGGGATCTCGCTATGGCTACACCTTC. This encodes CASSQEQGSRYGYTF.

Concerning this clone itself: At one end, the junction sequence differs from germline, possibly due to a read error. This chain joins TRBV20-1 and TRBJ2-3, with a weak D call TRBD1 (6 bases). Germline V gives CDR1 DFQATT, CDR2 SNEGSKA (reference sequence). The CDR3 spans 11 residues. DNA for the CDR3: TGCAGTGCCCAACCCCTTCTACAGGGTTCTTTT. Encoded protein: CSAQPLLQGSF.

The chain carries TRBV6-5 and TRBJ2-3; 7 bases fit TRBD2. Germline CDR1 is MNHEY and CDR2 is SVGAGI. This CDR3 is 14 amino acids long. The trim removed 8 bases at V and 8 bases at J, leaving 13 bases unmatched. The CDR3 loop reads CASGTGREPGTQYF. Written as DNA, the CDR3 is TGTGCCAGCGGGACCGGGCGGGAGCCGGGTACGCAGTATTTT.

The V and J genes are TRBV5-4 and TRBJ2-1; 7 bases are shared with TRBD2. V lost 5 bases, J lost 3 bases, and 8 bases stayed unmatched. This CDR3 region has 15 residues. Per germline, CDR1 SGHNT and CDR2 YYREEE (reference sequence). CDR3 nucleotides: TGTGCCAGCAGTTCTTTGACTAGCCGCTACAATGAGCAGTTCTTC. This sequence encodes CASSSLTSRYNEQFF. The full variable domain, completed using reference TRBV5-4 and TRBJ2-1, is ETGVTQSPTHLIKTRGQQVTLRCSSQSGHNTVSWYQQALGQGPQFIFQYYREEENGRGNFPPRFSGLQFPNYSSELNVNALELDDSALYLCASSSLTSRYNEQFFGPGTRLTVL.

The chain recombines TRBV5-1 with TRBJ2-7; possible D gene TRBD1, 6 bases. This CDR3 has 19 residues. The V end was cut by 0 bases, the J end by 2 bases, with 24 bases between. Per germline, CDR1 SGHRS and CDR2 YFSETQ. CDR3 DNA sequence: TGCGCCAGCAGCTTGGTACAGGGCATAGAGGACGGCGGAACCTACGAGCAGTACGTC. Protein product: CASSLVQGIEDGGTYEQYV.

This clone was recorded only once. This chain joins TRBV15 and TRBJ2-7; 7 nucleotides line up with TRBD1. Germline CDR1 and CDR2: LNHNV and YYDKDF (reference sequence). The CDR3 consists of 14 residues. Trimming at V came to 10 bases and at J to 4 bases, leaving 13 bases not matched to a gene. CDR3 region: CASLLIGGTYEQYV. The CDR3 nucleotides are TGTGCCAGTTTACTTATAGGGGGCACGTACGAGCAGTACGTC.

V gene TRBV5-1 combines with J gene TRBJ2-5; no clear D. The V end was cut by 1 base, the J end by 2 bases, with 15 bases between. CDR1 is SGHRS, CDR2 YFSETQ, per germline. The length of the CDR3 is 16 residues. The CDR3 reads CASSLLAERRQETQYF. CDR3 in DNA: TGCGCCAGCAGCTTGCTGGCGGAGAGAAGGCAAGAGACCCAGTACTTC.

Worth noting for this clone: One junction end does not reproduce the germline sequence, and a read error may be involved. The chain combines TRBV25-1 with TRBJ2-7, with TRBD2 identical over 10 bases. Germline CDR1 MGHDK, CDR2 SYGVNS. This CDR3 region has 15 residues. The CDR3 is CASSEALAGVDDQYF. The CDR3 DNA sequence: TGTGCCAGCAGTGAGGCGCTAGCGGGAGTCGACGATCAGTACTTC.

V and J are TRBV11-2 and TRBJ1-1, with D unclear. Germline V gene sequence: CDR1 SGHAT, CDR2 FQNNGV. The CDR3 is made up of 14 amino acids. The V gene lost 2 bases and the J gene lost 5 bases, with 12 bases spanning the gap. The CDR3 DNA reads as TGTGCCAGCAGCTTAAGCGGGGTGGGAACTGAAGCTTTCTTT. Encoded protein: CASSLSGVGTEAFF.

The chain joins TRBV20-1 to TRBJ2-7; possible D gene TRBD2, 5 bases. This CDR3 spans 11 amino acids. Between the trimmed V and J ends, which lost 7 bases and 3 bases, there was a span of 10 bases. The V gene's germline CDR1 is DFQATT and CDR2 SNEGSKA (reference sequence). The DNA for the CDR3 is TGCAGTGGGACTCGCGACTACGAGCAGTACTTC. It codes for CSGTRDYEQYF.

This sequence joins TRBV5-1 and TRBJ1-2; 9 nucleotides align to TRBD1. The V segment lost 0 bases and the J segment 4 bases; nucleotides outside the gene matches: 7. The germline V gene encodes CDR1 SGHRS and CDR2 YFSETQ. The CDR3 totals 16 residues. The CDR3 protein is CASSLDTTGGVYGYTF. CDR3 bases: TGCGCCAGCAGCTTGGACACTACAGGGGGCGTCTATGGCTACACCTTC.

This chain connects TRBV13 to TRBJ2-7; 7 positions match TRBD1. V was pared by 4 bases and J by 7 bases, with 7 bases of the junction left unmatched. The CDR3 extends over 13 amino acids. Germline loops: CDR1 PRHDT, CDR2 FYEKMQ (reference sequence). CDR3 DNA sequence: TGTGCCAGCAGCTCTACAGGGGCACGGGAGCAGTACTTC. As protein: CASSSTGAREQYF.

This clone was seen just once. The chain combines TRBV15 with TRBJ2-7; TRBD1 matches at 9 bases. CDR3 length: 14 residues. CDR1 and CDR2 (germline): LNHNV, YYDKDF (reference sequence). The junction had 4 bases not matched to a gene; V was cut back by 5 bases and J by 2 bases. CDR3 sequence: CATSLGTGPYEQYF. The CDR3 DNA reads as TGTGCCACCAGCCTCGGGACAGGGCCCTACGAGCAGTACTTC.

This clone is a singleton in its sample. The rearrangement uses TRBV7-2 and TRBJ2-7, with a tentative D call TRBD2 (7 bases). Germline loops: CDR1 SGHTA, CDR2 FQGNSA. V lost 3 bases, J lost 2 bases, and 14 bases lay in between. This CDR3 region has 15 residues. CDR3: CASSFRHGGPYEQYV. As DNA, the CDR3 is TGTGCCAGCAGCTTCAGGCACGGGGGGCCCTACGAGCAGTACGTC.

This clone occurred once. The junction differs from germline at one of its ends, possibly a read error. Additional DNA sequences in this sample encode the identical CDR3. The chain recombines TRBV27 with TRBJ1-1; unclear D gene. This CDR3 has 13 residues. The V gene's germline CDR1 is MNHEY and CDR2 SMNVEV (reference sequence). The CDR3 loop is CASSSGANTEAFF. The DNA for the CDR3 is TGTGCTAGCAGTTCAGGTGCGAACACTGAAGCTTTCTTT.

V gene TRBV27 combines with J gene TRBJ2-5, with a weak D call TRBD2 (7 bases). Trimming pared 3 bases from V and 0 bases from J, leaving 14 bases between. CDR1 and CDR2 from the germline V gene are MNHEY and SMNVEV (reference sequence). There are 16 residues in the CDR3. The CDR3 loop reads CASSFSGGGNQETQYF. In nucleotides, the CDR3 is TGTGCCAGCAGTTTTTCTGGCGGGGGCAACCAAGAGACCCAGTACTTC.